Following are 29 T cell receptor beta chains from one sample sequenced in a study of CD8+CD57+ T cells in acquired aplastic anemia. It was patients with CD8+CD57+ cell expansion by flow cytometry who were chosen for sequencing. The template used for profiling TCR beta VDJ and CDR3 was genomic DNA. TCRdb processed the reads anew with MiXCR; each CDR3 protein has one entry. The data show approximately 470,000 distinct CDR3 sequences, approximately 32% seen once. Specimen: sorted CD4+, CD8+, or CD8+CD57+ T cells (not recorded which) from PBMCs. Receptor source: a human donor with aplastic anemia.

This clonotype came up once. This chain links TRBV10-3 with TRBJ2-5, with 8 bases lining up with TRBD1. The V gene end was trimmed by 10 bases and the J gene end by 9 bases; junction bases not matched to a gene: 13. CDR3 length: 13 amino acids. The V gene's germline CDR1 is ENHRY and CDR2 SYGVKD. The CDR3 DNA is TGTGCCACCGAGGGGGACAGGTCTGATGCCCAGTACTTC. Translation: CATEGDRSDAQYF.

This clonotype was counted a few times. V and J are TRBV9 and TRBJ2-7; the D gene could be TRBD1 or TRBD2 (5 bases each). The CDR3 consists of 15 residues. V lost 0 bases and J 5 bases, leaving 15 bases between the germline ends. Germline loops: CDR1 SGDLS, CDR2 YYNGEE. The CDR3 sequence: CASSVADGAVHEQYF. CDR3 DNA: TGTGCCAGCAGCGTAGCTGACGGGGCGGTGCACGAGCAGTACTTC.

This clonotype was recorded a few times. V gene TRBV11-2 combines with J gene TRBJ2-4; D may correspond to TRBD1 or TRBD2 (5 bases each). V lost 5 bases and J lost 15, with 17 bases in between. CDR1 is SGHAT, CDR2 FQNNGV, per germline. There are 12 residues in the CDR3. The CDR3 nucleotides are TGTGCCAGCAGCCAAGGGACCGGGGTGAGGTACTTC. Translated: CASSQGTGVRYF.

Remarks on this clonotype: This is likely a read error, given that the CDR3 carries no conserved phenylalanine or tryptophan at its end. The rearrangement links TRBV7-2 to TRBJ2-6; D remains unclear. The CDR3 is made up of 13 amino acids. The V end lost 5 bases, the J end lost 4 bases, and 6 bases lay between the germline ends. Germline V CDR1 and CDR2: SGHTA, FQGNSA. The CDR3 sequence is CASSQTGANVLTL. The CDR3 region has the DNA TGTGCCAGCAGCCAGACAGGGGCCAACGTCCTGACTCTC.

This clonotype was observed many times. The chain recombines TRBV29-1 with TRBJ2-5; no firm D call. The CDR3 runs to 10 residues. With 5 bases removed from V and 5 bases from J, the gap between germline ends came to 6 bases. Germline assignment: CDR1 SQVTM and CDR2 ANQGSEA. CDR3: CSVLEETQYF. In DNA, the CDR3 is TGCAGCGTTCTGGAGGAGACCCAGTACTTC.

This clonotype was observed many times. The J gene is TRBJ2-3, the V gene TRBV19, with 15 bases fitting TRBD2. This CDR3 has 18 residues. J gave up 0 bases and V 4 bases, and 5 bases lay outside the gene matches. Per germline, CDR1 LNHDA and CDR2 SQIVND (reference sequence). The CDR3 sequence is CASSTRGTSGGSTDTQYF. CDR3 nucleotides: TGTGCCAGTAGTACCCGCGGGACTAGCGGGGGGAGCACAGATACGCAGTATTTT.

A few counts support this clonotype. Relative to the germline gene, one junction end is altered; a read error may explain this. This chain links TRBV9 with TRBJ2-3, with TRBD2 matching 9 bases. Germline V gene data show CDR1 as SGDLS and CDR2 as YYNGEE. This CDR3 is 16 amino acids long. CDR3 sequence (DNA): TGCGCCAGCAGCTTGTTGGCGGGAGGGCCCGCAGATACACAGTATTTT. This encodes CASSLLAGGPADTQYF.

V is TRBV19 and J is TRBJ2-1, with TRBD2 matching 11 bases. Germline trimming cut 9 bases from V and 7 bases from J; bases unmatched to any gene: 11. The CDR3 extends over 15 amino acids. Germline V gene data show CDR1 as LNHDA and CDR2 as SQIVND (reference sequence). The CDR3 loop reads CASSPGTSGANEQFF. CDR3 bases: TGTGCCAGCAGCCCCGGGACTAGCGGAGCTAATGAGCAGTTCTTC.

This clonotype was seen ten or more times. This sequence joins TRBV10-3 and TRBJ2-7; 7 nucleotides agree with TRBD1. The CDR3 covers 15 residues. Looked up from germline, CDR1 is ENHRY and CDR2 is SYGVKD. V lost 2 bases, J lost 5 bases, and 9 bases stayed unmatched. The CDR3 nucleotides are TGTGCCATCAGTGAGACAACCCTGGACAGGCACGAGCAGTACTTC. This encodes CAISETTLDRHEQYF.

This clonotype was recorded many times. The chain has TRBV20-1 and TRBJ2-1; D unclear. Germline V CDR1 and CDR2: DFQATT, SNEGSKA (reference sequence). CDR3 size: 14 residues. V was pared by 0 bases and J by 2 bases, with 8 bases between. The chain's CDR3 is CSARDVAAYNEQFF. The CDR3 nucleotides read TGCAGTGCTAGAGACGTGGCTGCCTACAATGAGCAGTTCTTC.

This clonotype was seen a handful of times. Relative to the germline gene, one junction end is altered; a read error may explain this. The genes are TRBV10-3 and TRBJ1-2; D possibly corresponds to TRBD1 (5 bases). The CDR3 is 15 residues long. Germline-derived CDR1 and CDR2 are ENHRY and SYGVKD. In DNA, the CDR3 is TGTGCCAGCAGTGAGATGTGGGGAGGGGACTATGGCTACACCTTC. Its protein product is CASSEMWGGDYGYTF.

This rearrangement joins TRBV11-2 to TRBJ2-1; TRBD1 aligns across 12 bases. The CDR3 spans 16 residues. Trimming removed 1 base from V and 7 bases from J; junction bases left unmatched: 5. The germline V gene encodes CDR1 SGHAT and CDR2 FQNNGV. This CDR3 is CASSLVVGQGANEQFF. The CDR3, as DNA: TGTGCCAGCAGCTTAGTAGTGGGACAGGGGGCAAATGAGCAGTTCTTC.

The V call is TRBV10-3, the J call TRBJ1-6, with 7 positions matching TRBD1. The CDR3 is 16 amino acids. V was pared by 8 bases and J by 9 bases, with 16 bases of the junction left unmatched. In germline, CDR1 is ENHRY, CDR2 SYGVKD. For the CDR3, the DNA is TGTGCCATCGGGGGGCCGGACAGGTTTGGTGCTTCACCCCTCCACTTT. This translates into CAIGGPDRFGASPLHF.

This clonotype showed up just a few times. CDR3 sequence reads: CSARTLEDLNEQYF. The CDR3 DNA reads TGCAGTGCTAGAACTCTCGAAGACCTGAACGAGCAGTACTTC. This chain connects TRBV20-1 to TRBJ2-7; D call uncertain. Germline V gene lookup returns CDR1 DFQATT and CDR2 SNEGSKA (reference sequence). The CDR3 totals 14 residues. Trimming stripped 2 bases from V and 5 bases from J, with 16 bases between.

This clonotype was counted at least ten times. V is TRBV24-1 and J is TRBJ2-2; D is unclear. Germline loops: CDR1 KGHDR, CDR2 SFDVKD. The CDR3 runs 16 residues. The V and J ends lost 2 bases and 0 bases respectively, with 9 bases between them. This chain's CDR3 is CATSDWGVANTGELFF. DNA for the CDR3: TGTGCCACCAGTGATTGGGGTGTCGCGAACACCGGGGAGCTGTTTTTT.

The CDR3 is CASSLDAAMNTEAFF. The CDR3 DNA reads as TGCGCCAGCAGCTTGGATGCCGCTATGAACACTGAAGCTTTCTTT. The chain is built from TRBV5-1 and TRBJ1-1; D ambiguous. Trimming pared 0 bases from V and 0 bases from J, leaving 9 bases between. The CDR3 spans 15 residues. Germline loops: CDR1 SGHRS, CDR2 YFSETQ.

The V gene is TRBV4-2, the J gene TRBJ2-1, with 15 bases fitting TRBD2. This CDR3 spans 17 amino acids. Germline CDR1 is LGHNA and CDR2 is YNFKEQ. The junction had 9 bases not matched to a gene; V was cut back by 7 bases and J by 5 bases. Here the CDR3 reads CASTRGLAGGWDNEQFF. The CDR3 nucleotides are TGTGCCAGCACCCGGGGACTAGCGGGGGGTTGGGACAATGAGCAGTTCTTC.

In its sample, this clonotype was seen a few times. This sequence joins TRBV20-1 and TRBJ2-3; 7 bases are shared with TRBD1. V gave up 5 bases and J gave up 3 bases; unmatched junction bases: 11. This CDR3 has 15 residues. Germline V gives CDR1 DFQATT, CDR2 SNEGSKA (reference sequence). For the CDR3, the DNA is TGCAGTGCTCGACGACCGGGACAGAGAACAGATACGCAGTATTTT. It codes for CSARRPGQRTDTQYF.

In regard to this clonotype: The junction and the germline gene differ at one end; a read error may be behind it. V gene TRBV20-1 combines with J gene TRBJ2-4; TRBD1 might be the D (6 bases). Looked up from germline, CDR1 is DFQATT and CDR2 is SNEGSKA (reference sequence). This CDR3 contains 15 residues. The DNA of the CDR3 is TGCAGTGCCACCAGGCCGCAGGGGACCAAAAGCATTCAGTACTTC. Translated, it gives CSATRPQGTKSIQYF.

This clonotype was observed a few times. This chain uses TRBV24-1 with TRBJ2-1; D may be TRBD2 (6 bases). Germline assignment: CDR1 KGHDR and CDR2 SFDVKD. Trimming stripped 1 base from V and 9 bases from J, with 9 bases between. The CDR3 spans 13 residues. CDR3 in amino acids: CATSDFKRVEQFF. CDR3 DNA: TGTGCCACCAGTGATTTTAAGCGGGTTGAGCAGTTCTTC.

This clonotype was observed a few times. The rearrangement links TRBV19 to TRBJ2-2, with D perhaps TRBD1 or TRBD2 (5 bases each). Germline CDR1 reads LNHDA; CDR2 reads SQIVND (reference sequence). The CDR3 has 16 amino acids. The ends were cut back, 7 bases at V and 2 bases at J, with 17 bases in the middle. CDR3 nucleotide sequence: TGTGCCAGTACTCGGCACGGGGCAACAAACACCGGGGAGCTGTTTTTT. This translates into CASTRHGATNTGELFF.

Points on this clonotype: One end of the junction does not line up with germline, which may come from a read error. V usage is TRBV7-9 and J usage is TRBJ2-7, with D possibly being TRBD1 or TRBD2 (5 bases each). Germline V lookup: CDR1 SEHNR, CDR2 FQNEAQ (reference sequence). The CDR3 extends over 12 amino acids. The CDR3 DNA follows: TGTGCCACCAGCAGCGGACAAGACGAGCAGTACTTC. As protein: CATSSGQDEQYF.

This clonotype was observed at least ten times. The chain links TRBV7-6 to TRBJ2-5; D may be TRBD2 (6 bases). The CDR3 loop spans 14 amino acids. The germline V gene encodes CDR1 SGHVS and CDR2 FNYEAQ. Between the trimmed V and J ends, which lost 5 bases and 4 bases, there was a span of 14 bases. CDR3 amino acids: CASSLQGGGETQYF. CDR3 DNA sequence: TGTGCCAGCAGCCTTCAGGGAGGCGGAGAGACCCAGTACTTC.

This clonotype was observed a single time. At one of its ends the junction is not consistent with the germline gene, which may arise from a read error. V usage is TRBV11-2 and J usage is TRBJ2-3, with D tentatively TRBD1 (5 bases). The CDR3 covers 15 residues. From germline, CDR1 is SGHAT and CDR2 FQNNGV. CDR3 nucleotide sequence: TGTGCCAGCAGCTTAGTGGGTTCAGGGTTGGATACGCGGTATTTT. Its translation: CASSLVGSGLDTRYF.

The rearrangement uses TRBV27 and TRBJ1-1, with D unclear. V dropped 2 bases and J dropped 3 bases, with 7 bases sitting between them. The germline V gene has CDR1 MNHEY and CDR2 SMNVEV (reference sequence). CDR3 size: 13 residues. The CDR3 spells CASSLRADTEAFF. In DNA, the CDR3 is TGTGCCAGCAGTTTAAGGGCGGACACTGAAGCTTTCTTT.

Many counts were recorded for this clonotype. The V gene is TRBV7-8, the J gene TRBJ2-7; 9 bases are shared with TRBD1. Looked up from germline, CDR1 is SGHVS and CDR2 is FQNEAQ. The CDR3 sequence is 16 residues long. Trimming removed 8 bases from V and 1 base from J; junction bases left unmatched: 12. As DNA, the CDR3 is TGTGCCAGCGGACGAACCCGGGACAGGGATTCCTACGAGCAGTACTTC. This sequence encodes CASGRTRDRDSYEQYF.

On this clonotype: Just one base apart from a much larger clone, this may be a read error. The CDR3 DNA reads as TGTGCCAGCAGCTTAGTCTCGGCAGGGCAAGAGACCCAGTACTTC. It translates to CASSLVSAGQETQYF. The V gene is TRBV7-8, the J gene TRBJ2-5, with D perhaps matching TRBD1 (5 bases). Germline assignment: CDR1 SGHVS and CDR2 FQNEAQ. The CDR3 is 15 residues long. Trimming shortened V by 1 base and J by 2 bases, and 11 bases separated the two germline ends.

This chain joins TRBV6-1 and TRBJ1-4; D is undetermined. This CDR3 spans 16 amino acids. Germline assignment: CDR1 MNHNS and CDR2 SASEGT. V lost 4 bases and J 3 bases, leaving 15 bases between the germline ends. CDR3 nucleotides: TGTGCCAGCAGTGTTGACGGTATTACAGCTAATGAAAAACTGTTTTTT. Residues: CASSVDGITANEKLFF.

CDR3 protein: CAISKRQGTANSPLHF. The CDR3 DNA follows: TGTGCCATCAGTAAACGACAGGGGACAGCCAATTCACCCCTCCACTTT. The rearrangement uses TRBV10-3 and TRBJ1-6, with 8 bases that match TRBD1. The V gene's germline CDR1 is ENHRY and CDR2 SYGVKD. V was clipped by 5 bases and J by 7 bases; unmatched bases: 10. The CDR3 sequence is 16 residues long.